This T cell receptor (beta chain) originates from a study of T-cell memory formation after mild COVID-19. This clonotype has at least ten counts. The antigen is unknown. The V and J ends lost 0 bases and 1 base respectively, with 7 bases between them. The CDR3 spans 15 residues. Germline V lookup: CDR1 SGHRS, CDR2 YFSETQ. Findings of the study overall: Pre-infection memory held some responding clones, suggesting pre-existing cross-reactive T cells responded. Largely, contracting CD4+ clones fell within CM and EM, and contracting CD8+ clones within EMRA.

The authors produced TCR alpha and TCR beta cDNA libraries with sample barcodes and UMIs by 5'RACE using constant-segment primers. MiXCR, run by TCRdb on the 5' RACE reads, gives a single entry per CDR3 protein. The sample lists over 25,000 distinct CDR3 sequences; around 21% were seen once. The material sequenced was PBMCs or a T cell subset sorted from them (not recorded which). V gene TRBV5-1 combines with J gene TRBJ2-2; perhaps TRBD1 as D (5 bases). The receptor comes from an adult who had mild COVID-19 (a few samples of this study predate the infection). Cell type and time point are not known. The CDR3 sequence is CASSLGTLNTGELFF. CDR3 in DNA: TGCGCCAGCAGCTTGGGGACACTGAACACCGGGGAGCTGTTTTTT.